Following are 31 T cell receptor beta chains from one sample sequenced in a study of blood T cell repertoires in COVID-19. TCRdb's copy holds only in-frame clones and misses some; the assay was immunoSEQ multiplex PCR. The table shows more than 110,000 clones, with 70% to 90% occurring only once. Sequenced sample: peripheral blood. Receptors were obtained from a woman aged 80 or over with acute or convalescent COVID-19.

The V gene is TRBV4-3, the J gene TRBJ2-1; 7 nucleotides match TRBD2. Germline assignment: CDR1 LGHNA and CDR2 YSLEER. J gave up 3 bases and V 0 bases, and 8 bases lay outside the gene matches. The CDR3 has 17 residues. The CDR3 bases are TGCGCCAGCAGCCAAGATCTAACTAGCGCGGGCTACAATGAGCAGTTCTTC. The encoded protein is CASSQDLTSAGYNEQFF.

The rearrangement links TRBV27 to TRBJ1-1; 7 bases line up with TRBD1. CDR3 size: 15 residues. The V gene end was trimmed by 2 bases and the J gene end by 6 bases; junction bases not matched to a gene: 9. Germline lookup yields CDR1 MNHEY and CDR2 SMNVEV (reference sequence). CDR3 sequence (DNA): TGTGCCAGCAGTTTAAGACAGGGTATGAGACCTGAAGCTTTCTTT. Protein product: CASSLRQGMRPEAFF.

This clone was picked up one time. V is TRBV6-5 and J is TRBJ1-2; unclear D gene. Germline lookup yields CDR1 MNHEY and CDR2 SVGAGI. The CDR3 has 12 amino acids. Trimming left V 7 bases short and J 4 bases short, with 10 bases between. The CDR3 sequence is CASTTYPYGYTF. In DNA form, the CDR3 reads TGTGCCAGCACAACATATCCCTATGGCTACACCTTC.

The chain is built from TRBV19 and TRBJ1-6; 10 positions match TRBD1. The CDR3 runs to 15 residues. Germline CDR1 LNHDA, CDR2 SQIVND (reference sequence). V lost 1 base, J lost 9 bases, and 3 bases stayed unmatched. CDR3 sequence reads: CASSIVWDRGSPLHF. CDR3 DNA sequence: TGTGCCAGTAGTATAGTGTGGGACAGGGGTTCACCCCTCCACTTT.

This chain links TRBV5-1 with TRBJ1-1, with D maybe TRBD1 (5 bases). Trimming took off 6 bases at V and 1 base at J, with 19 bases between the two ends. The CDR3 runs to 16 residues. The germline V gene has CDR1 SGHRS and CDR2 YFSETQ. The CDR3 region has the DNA TGCGCCAGCACCACTTGGGTGGGGCAGGGGAACACTGAAGCTTTCTTT. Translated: CASTTWVGQGNTEAFF.

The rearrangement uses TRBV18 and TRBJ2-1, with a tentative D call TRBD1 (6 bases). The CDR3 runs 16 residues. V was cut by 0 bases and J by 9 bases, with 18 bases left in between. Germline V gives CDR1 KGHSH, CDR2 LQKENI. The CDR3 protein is CASSPPIAQGRGEQFF. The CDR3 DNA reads TGTGCCAGCTCACCACCCATAGCACAGGGACGGGGTGAGCAGTTCTTC.

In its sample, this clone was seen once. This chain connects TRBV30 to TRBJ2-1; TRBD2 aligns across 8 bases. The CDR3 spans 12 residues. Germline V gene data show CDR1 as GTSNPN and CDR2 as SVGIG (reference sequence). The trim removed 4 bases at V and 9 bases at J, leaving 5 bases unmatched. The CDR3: CAWMVAGIEQFF. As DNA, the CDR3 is TGTGCCTGGATGGTAGCGGGGATTGAGCAGTTCTTC.

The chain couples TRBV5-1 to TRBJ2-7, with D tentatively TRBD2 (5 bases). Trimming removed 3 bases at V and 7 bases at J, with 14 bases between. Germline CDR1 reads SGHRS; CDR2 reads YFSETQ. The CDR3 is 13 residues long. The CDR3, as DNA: TGCGCCAGCAGCTCGACCCCCCCGGGGGAGCAGTACTTC. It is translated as CASSSTPPGEQYF.

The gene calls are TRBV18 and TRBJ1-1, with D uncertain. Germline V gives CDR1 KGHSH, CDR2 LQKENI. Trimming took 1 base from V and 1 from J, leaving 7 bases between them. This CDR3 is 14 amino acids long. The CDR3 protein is CASSPLLKNTEAFF. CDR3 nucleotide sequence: TGTGCCAGCTCACCACTTTTAAAGAACACTGAAGCTTTCTTT.

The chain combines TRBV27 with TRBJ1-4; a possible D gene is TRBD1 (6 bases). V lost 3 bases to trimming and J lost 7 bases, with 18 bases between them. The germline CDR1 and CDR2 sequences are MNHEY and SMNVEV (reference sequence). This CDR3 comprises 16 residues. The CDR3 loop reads CASSLGWGQGSEKLFF. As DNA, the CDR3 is TGTGCCAGCAGTTTGGGCTGGGGGCAGGGGAGTGAAAAACTGTTTTTT.

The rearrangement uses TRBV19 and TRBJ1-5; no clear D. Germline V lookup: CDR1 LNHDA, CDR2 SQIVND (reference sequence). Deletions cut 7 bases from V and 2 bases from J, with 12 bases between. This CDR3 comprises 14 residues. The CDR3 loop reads CASTIWSGNQPQHF. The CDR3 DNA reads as TGTGCCAGTACCATTTGGTCGGGCAATCAGCCCCAGCATTTT.

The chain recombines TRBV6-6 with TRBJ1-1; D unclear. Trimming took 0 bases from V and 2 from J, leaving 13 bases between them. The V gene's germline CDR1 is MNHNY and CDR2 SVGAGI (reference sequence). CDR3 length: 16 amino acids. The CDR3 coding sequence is TGTGCCAGCAGTTACTCAGGCGCACCGGGAAACACTGAAGCTTTCTTT. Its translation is CASSYSGAPGNTEAFF.

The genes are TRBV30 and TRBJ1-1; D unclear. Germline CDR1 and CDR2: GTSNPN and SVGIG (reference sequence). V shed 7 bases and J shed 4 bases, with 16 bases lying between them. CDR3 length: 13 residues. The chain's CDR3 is CALRSGRGTEAFF. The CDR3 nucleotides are TGTGCCTTACGAAGCGGACGGGGCACTGAAGCTTTCTTT.

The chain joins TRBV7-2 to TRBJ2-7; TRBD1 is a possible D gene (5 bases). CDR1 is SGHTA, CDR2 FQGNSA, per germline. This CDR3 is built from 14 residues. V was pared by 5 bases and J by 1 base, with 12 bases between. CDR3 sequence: CASSVDSLSYEQYF. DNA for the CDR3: TGTGCCAGCAGCGTCGACAGCCTTTCCTACGAGCAGTACTTC.

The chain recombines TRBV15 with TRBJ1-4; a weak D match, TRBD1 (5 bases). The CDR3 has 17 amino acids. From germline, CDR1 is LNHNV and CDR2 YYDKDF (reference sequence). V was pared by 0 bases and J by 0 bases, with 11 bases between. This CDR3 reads CATSRDTGGSTNEKLFF. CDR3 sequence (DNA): TGTGCCACCAGCAGAGATACGGGGGGGTCAACTAATGAAAAACTGTTTTTT.

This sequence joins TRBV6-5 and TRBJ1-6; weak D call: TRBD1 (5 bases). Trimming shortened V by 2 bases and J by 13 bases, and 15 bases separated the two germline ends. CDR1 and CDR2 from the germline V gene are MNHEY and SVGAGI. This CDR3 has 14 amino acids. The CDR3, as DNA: TGTGCCAGCAGTTACGGCGATGGTGGGGGGCCCCTCCACTTT. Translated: CASSYGDGGGPLHF.

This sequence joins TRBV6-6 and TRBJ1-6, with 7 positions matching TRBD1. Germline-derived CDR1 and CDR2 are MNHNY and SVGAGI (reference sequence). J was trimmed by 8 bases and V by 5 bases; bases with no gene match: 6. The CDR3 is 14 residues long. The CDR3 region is CASSRGQRDSPLHF. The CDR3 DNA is TGTGCCAGCAGTAGGGGACAGCGGGATTCACCCCTCCACTTT.

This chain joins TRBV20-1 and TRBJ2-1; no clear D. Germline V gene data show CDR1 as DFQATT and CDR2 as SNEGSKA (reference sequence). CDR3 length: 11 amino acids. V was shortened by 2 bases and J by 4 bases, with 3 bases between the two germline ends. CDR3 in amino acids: CSARRYNEQFF. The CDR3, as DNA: TGCAGTGCTAGACGTTACAATGAGCAGTTCTTC.

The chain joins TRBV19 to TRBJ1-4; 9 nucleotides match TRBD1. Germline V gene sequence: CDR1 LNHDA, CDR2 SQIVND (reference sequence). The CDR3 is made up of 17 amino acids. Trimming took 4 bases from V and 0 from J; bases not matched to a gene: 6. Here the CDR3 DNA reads TGTGCCAGTAGTACTGGACAGGGGAGAACAACTAATGAAAAACTGTTTTTT. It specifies CASSTGQGRTTNEKLFF.

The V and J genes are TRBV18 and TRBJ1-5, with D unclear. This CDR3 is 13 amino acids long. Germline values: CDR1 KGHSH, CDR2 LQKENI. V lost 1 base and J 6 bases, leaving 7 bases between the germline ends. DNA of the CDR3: TGTGCCAGCTCACCACGGGCAGGTCAGCCCCAGCATTTT. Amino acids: CASSPRAGQPQHF.

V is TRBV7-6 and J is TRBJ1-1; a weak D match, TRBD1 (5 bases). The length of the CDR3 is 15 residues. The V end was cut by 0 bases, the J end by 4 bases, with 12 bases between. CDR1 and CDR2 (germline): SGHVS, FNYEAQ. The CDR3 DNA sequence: TGTGCCAGCAGCTTAGCGCGGGGGTCCGGCACTGAAGCTTTCTTT. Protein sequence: CASSLARGSGTEAFF.

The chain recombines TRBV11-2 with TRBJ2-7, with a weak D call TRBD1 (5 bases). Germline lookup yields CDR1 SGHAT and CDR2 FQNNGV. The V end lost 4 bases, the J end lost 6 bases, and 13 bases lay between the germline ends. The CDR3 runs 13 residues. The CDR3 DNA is TGTGCCAGCAGCTCCTGGACAACCGGCGAGCAGTACTTC. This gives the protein CASSSWTTGEQYF.

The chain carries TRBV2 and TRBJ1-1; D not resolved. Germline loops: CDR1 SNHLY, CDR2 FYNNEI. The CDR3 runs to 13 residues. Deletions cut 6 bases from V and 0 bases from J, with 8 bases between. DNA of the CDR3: TGTGCCAGCAGACAGCAACTGAACACTGAAGCTTTCTTT. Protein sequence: CASRQQLNTEAFF.

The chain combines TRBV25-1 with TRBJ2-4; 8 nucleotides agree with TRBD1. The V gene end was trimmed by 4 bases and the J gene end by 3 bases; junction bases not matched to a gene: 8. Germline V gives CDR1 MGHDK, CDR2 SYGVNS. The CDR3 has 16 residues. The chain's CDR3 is CASSVGQGDLKNIQYF. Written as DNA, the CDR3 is TGTGCCAGCAGTGTCGGACAGGGCGATCTCAAAAACATTCAGTACTTC. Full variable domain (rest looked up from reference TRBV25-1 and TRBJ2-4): EADIYQTPRYLVIGTGKKITLECSQTMGHDKMYWYQQDPGMELHLIHYSYGVNSTEKGDLSSESTVSRIRTEHFPLTLESARPSHTSQYLCASSVGQGDLKNIQYFGAGTRLSVL.

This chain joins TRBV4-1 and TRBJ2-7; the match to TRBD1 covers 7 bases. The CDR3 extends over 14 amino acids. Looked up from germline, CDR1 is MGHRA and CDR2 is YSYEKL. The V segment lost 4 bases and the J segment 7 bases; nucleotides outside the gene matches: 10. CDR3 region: CASSRRDRESEQYF. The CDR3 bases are TGCGCCAGCAGCCGAAGGGACAGAGAATCTGAGCAGTACTTC.

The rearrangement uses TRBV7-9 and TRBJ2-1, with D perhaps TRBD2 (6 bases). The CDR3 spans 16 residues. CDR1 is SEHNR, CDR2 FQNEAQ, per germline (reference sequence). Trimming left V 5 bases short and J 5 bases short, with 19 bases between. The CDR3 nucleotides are TGTGCCAGCAGCGCGGCGGAGGGATGGGCTCACAATGAGCAGTTCTTC. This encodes CASSAAEGWAHNEQFF.

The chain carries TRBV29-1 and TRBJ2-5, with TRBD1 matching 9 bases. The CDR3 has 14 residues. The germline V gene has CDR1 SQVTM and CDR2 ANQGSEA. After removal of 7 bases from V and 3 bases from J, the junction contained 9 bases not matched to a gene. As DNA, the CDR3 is TGCAGCGGCCTGGCTGGGACAGGGAAAGAGACCCAGTACTTC. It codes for CSGLAGTGKETQYF. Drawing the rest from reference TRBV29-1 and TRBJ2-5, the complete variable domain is SAVISQKPSRDICQRGTSLTIQCQVDSQVTMMFWYRQQPGQSLTLIATANQGSEATYESGFVIDKFPISRPNLTFSTLTVSNMSPEDSSIYLCSGLAGTGKETQYFGPGTRLLVL.

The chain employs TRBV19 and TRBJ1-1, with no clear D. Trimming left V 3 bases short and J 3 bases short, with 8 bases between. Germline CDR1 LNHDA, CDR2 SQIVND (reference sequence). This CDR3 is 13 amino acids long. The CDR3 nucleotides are TGTGCCAGTAGTATGAGCGTTGACACTGAAGCTTTCTTT. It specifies CASSMSVDTEAFF.

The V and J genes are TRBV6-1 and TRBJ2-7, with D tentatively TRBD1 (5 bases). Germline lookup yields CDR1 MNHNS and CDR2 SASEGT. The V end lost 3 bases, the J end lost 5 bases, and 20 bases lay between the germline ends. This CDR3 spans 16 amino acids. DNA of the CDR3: TGTGCCAGCAGTGAGGTTCCGGCAGGGTTATCGGACGAGCAGTACTTC. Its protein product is CASSEVPAGLSDEQYF.

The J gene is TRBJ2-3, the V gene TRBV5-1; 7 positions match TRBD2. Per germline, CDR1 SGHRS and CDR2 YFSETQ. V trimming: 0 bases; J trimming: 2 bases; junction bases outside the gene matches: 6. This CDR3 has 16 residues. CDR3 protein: CASSLDPRGDTDTQYF. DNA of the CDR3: TGCGCCAGCAGCTTGGACCCTCGGGGGGACACAGATACGCAGTATTTT.

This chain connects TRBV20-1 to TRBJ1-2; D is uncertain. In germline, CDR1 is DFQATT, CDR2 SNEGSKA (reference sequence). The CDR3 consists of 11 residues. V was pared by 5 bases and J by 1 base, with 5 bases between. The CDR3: CSAVYNYGYTF. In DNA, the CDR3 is TGCAGTGCTGTATATAACTATGGCTACACCTTC.